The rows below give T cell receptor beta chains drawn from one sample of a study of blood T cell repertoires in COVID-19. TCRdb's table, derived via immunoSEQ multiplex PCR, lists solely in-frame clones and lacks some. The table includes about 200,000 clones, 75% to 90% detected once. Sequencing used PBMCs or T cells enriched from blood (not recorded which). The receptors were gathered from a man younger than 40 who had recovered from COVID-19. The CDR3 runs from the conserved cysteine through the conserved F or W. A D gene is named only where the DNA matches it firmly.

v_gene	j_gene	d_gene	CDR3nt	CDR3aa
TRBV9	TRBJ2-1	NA	TGTGCCAGCAGCTTGGCCGGGGGCTACAATGAGCAGTTCTTC	CASSLAGGYNEQFF
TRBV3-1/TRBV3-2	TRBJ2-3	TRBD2	TGTGCCAGCAGCCAAGGACTAGCGGACACAGATACGCAGTATTTT	CASSQGLADTDTQYF
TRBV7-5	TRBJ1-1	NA	TGTGCCAGAAGCTTTGTGGATCGGGTCAACACTGAAGCTTTCTTT	CARSFVDRVNTEAFF
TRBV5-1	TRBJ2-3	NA	TGCGCCAGCAGCTACGGACAGAGCACAGATACGCAGTATTTT	CASSYGQSTDTQYF
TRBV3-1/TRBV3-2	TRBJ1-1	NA	TGTGCCAGCAGCCCCTGGGGGGAAGGCACTGAAGCTTTCTTT	CASSPWGEGTEAFF
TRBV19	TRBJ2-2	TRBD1	TGTGCCAGTAGTATTGTACAGGGGGTTGCCGGGGAGCTGTTTTTT	CASSIVQGVAGELFF
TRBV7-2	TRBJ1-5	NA	TGTGCCAGCAGCGTCAGGGGAGAGGAAGCCCAGCATTTT	CASSVRGEEAQHF
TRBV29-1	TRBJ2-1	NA	TGCAGCGTTGGGGGGAGGTTCTCCTACAATGAGCAGTTCTTC	CSVGGRFSYNEQFF
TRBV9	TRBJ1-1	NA	TGTGCCAGCAGCCCGACCCCGACAGTACTTCTTGAAGCTTTCTTT	CASSPTPTVLLEAFF
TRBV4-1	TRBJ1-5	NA	TGCGCCAGCAGCCCGTACAGGGACAATCAGCCCCAGCATTTT	CASSPYRDNQPQHF
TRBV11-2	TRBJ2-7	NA	TGTGCCAGCAGCTTCAGGGTATACGAGCAGTACTTC	CASSFRVYEQYF
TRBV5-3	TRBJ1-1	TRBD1	TGTGCCAGAAGACTGACCGACGGGACAGGGGAGGGCACTGAAGCTTTCTTT	CARRLTDGTGEGTEAFF
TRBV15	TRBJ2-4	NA	TGTGCCACCAGCAGGACCCAGGAATCCATTCAGTACTTC	CATSRTQESIQYF
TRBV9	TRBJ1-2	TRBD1	TGTGCCAGCAGCGGAATGACAGGGGTTGGGCTGTATGGCTACACCTTC	CASSGMTGVGLYGYTF
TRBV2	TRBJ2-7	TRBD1	TGTGCCAGAGGGGACAGGGTACGCGAGCAGTACTTC	CARGDRVREQYF
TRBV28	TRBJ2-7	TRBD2	TGTGCCAGCAGCCCACCGGGACTAGCGGGACACGAGCAGTACTTC	CASSPPGLAGHEQYF